This TCR beta chain is drawn from a study of control samples from healthy donors and cancer patients. The germline gives CDR1 SGHTS, CDR2 YDEGEE. The CDR3 totals 15 residues. V dropped 2 bases and J dropped 4 bases, with 13 bases sitting between them. The repertoire was sequenced with immunoSEQ multiplex PCR; TCRdb's copy has only in-frame clones and lacks some. The table has about 40,000 clones, about 94% seen once. This chain links TRBV5-8 with TRBJ1-5; tentatively, D is TRBD1 (5 bases). The receptor was isolated from a woman in her forties or fifties in good health. The sample consisted of blood. The CDR3 DNA reads TGTGCCAGCAGCTTACAGGACCAACCTAATCAGCCCCAGCATTTT. Protein product: CASSLQDQPNQPQHF.